This T cell receptor (beta chain) was found in a study of a mutant IDH1 vaccine in newly diagnosed glioma. On the study more broadly: Earlier therapy was either radiotherapy, temozolomide, or both, and most got both. Study-wide points: Vaccine-induced immune responses were detected in about 93% of patients.

The CDR3 covers 14 residues. V was clipped by 0 bases and J by 7 bases, with 9 bases between them. Germline CDR1 KGHSH, CDR2 LQKENI. The data were produced by immunoSEQ multiplex PCR, yet TCRdb's version contains in-frame clones alone and is incomplete. The sample has over 75,000 clones; roughly 90% are singletons. Time point indicated: baseline, week 1 (first vaccination visit). Sample treatment: pre-vaccination baseline after standard-of-care therapy. Donors had new WHO grade 3 or 4 IDH1-mutant, ATRX-lost astrocytomas. In the case of this clone: Its antigen remains unknown.

This receptor was identified in a woman aged 45-65 years with glioma. Material: PBMCs, obtained from a glioma patient treated with radiotherapy, temozolomide or both. This chain joins TRBV18 and TRBJ1-4; D is uncertain. As DNA, the CDR3 is TGTGCCAGCTCACCACCGTCGGCAGCTGAAAAACTGTTTTTT. This gives the protein CASSPPSAAEKLFF.